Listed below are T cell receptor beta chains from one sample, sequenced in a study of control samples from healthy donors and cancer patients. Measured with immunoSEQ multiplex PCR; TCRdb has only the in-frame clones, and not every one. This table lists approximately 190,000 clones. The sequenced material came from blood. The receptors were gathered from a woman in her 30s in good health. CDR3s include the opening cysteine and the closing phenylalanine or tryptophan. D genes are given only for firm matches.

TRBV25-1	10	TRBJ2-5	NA	TGTGCCAGTGAGTGGGTAACCCAGTACTTC	CASEWVTQYF
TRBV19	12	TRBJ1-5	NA	TGTGCCAGCGGACAGTTCAATCAGCCCCAGCATTTT	CASGQFNQPQHF
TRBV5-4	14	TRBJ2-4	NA	TGTGCCAGCAGCCCGGGTGGGGTAAGGAACATTCAGTACTTC	CASSPGGVRNIQYF
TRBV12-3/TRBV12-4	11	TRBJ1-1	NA	TGTGCCAGCAGTTTAGGACGGGGAGCTTTCTTT	CASSLGRGAFF
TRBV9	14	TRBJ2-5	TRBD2	TGTGCCAGCAGCGTACTTAGCGGGGGAAAGACCCAGTACTTC	CASSVLSGGKTQYF
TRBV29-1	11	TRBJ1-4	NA	TGCAGCGGCACAGGGTTAGGAAAACTGTTTTTT	CSGTGLGKLFF
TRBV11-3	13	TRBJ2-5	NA	TGTGCCAGCAGCGCCGGGGACCAAGAGACCCAGTACTTC	CASSAGDQETQYF
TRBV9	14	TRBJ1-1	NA	TGTGCCAGCAGCACCCGACAGAGTAACACTGAAGCTTTCTTT	CASSTRQSNTEAFF
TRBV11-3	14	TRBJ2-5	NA	TGTGCCAGCAGCAACCGGGCCCACCAAGAGACCCAGTACTTC	CASSNRAHQETQYF
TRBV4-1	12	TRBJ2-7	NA	TGCGCCAGCAGCCACCCGCGGGACGAGCAGTACTTC	CASSHPRDEQYF
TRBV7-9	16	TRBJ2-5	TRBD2	TGTGCCAGCAGCTTATTCCTCGGGGCTAGCGGAGAGACCCAGTACTTC	CASSLFLGASGETQYF
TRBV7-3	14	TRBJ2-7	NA	TGTGCCAGCAGCCCGACGGGGCAATTCGAGGAGCAGTACTTC	CASSPTGQFEEQYF
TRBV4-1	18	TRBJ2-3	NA	TGCGCCAGCAGTCTTTCTTTGACAGGGACTCTTAGCACAGATACGCAGTATTTT	CASSLSLTGTLSTDTQYF
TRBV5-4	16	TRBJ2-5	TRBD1	TGTGCCAGCAGCGTTAACAGGGGCGGCGCCGCAGAGACCCAGTACTTC	CASSVNRGGAAETQYF
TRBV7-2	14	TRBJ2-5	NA	TGTGCCAGCAGATTGAGGGGGTACCAAGAGACCCAGTACTTC	CASRLRGYQETQYF
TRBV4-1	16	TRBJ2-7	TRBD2	TGCGCCAGCAGCCCAAGACTAGCGGGGGGTCTGTACGAGCAGTACTTC	CASSPRLAGGLYEQYF
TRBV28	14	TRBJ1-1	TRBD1	TGTGCCAGCAGCCCCGGGACAGCCGACACTGAAGCTTTCTTT	CASSPGTADTEAFF
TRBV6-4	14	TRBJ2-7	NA	TGTGCCAGCAGAAGGGACCCTTTCTCCTACGAGCAGTACTTC	CASRRDPFSYEQYF
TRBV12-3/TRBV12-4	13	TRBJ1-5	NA	TGTGCCAGCAGTTTAAGGGAAAATCAGCCCCAGCATTTT	CASSLRENQPQHF
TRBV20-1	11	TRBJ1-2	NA	TGCAGTGCTCAGTCGTCGTATGGCTACACCTTC	CSAQSSYGYTF
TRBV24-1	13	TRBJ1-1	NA	TGTGCCACCAGTGATTTCGGAAACACTGAAGCTTTCTTT	CATSDFGNTEAFF
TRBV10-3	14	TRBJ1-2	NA	TGTGCCATCAGTGACGGCTCCCGGGGCTATGGCTACACCTTC	CAISDGSRGYGYTF
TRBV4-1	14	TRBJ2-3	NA	TGCGCCAGCAGCGGAGGTGGGGGCACAGATACGCAGTATTTT	CASSGGGGTDTQYF
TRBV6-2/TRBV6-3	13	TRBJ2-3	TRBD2	TGTGCCAGCAGTTACGCGGGGGCAGATACGCAGTATTTT	CASSYAGADTQYF
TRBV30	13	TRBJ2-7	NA	TGTGCCTGGAGTTTGTCGGGGAGGTACGAGCAGTACTTC	CAWSLSGRYEQYF
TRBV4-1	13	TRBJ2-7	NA	TGCGCCAGCAGCCAAGATAATGGTTACGAGCAGTACTTC	CASSQDNGYEQYF
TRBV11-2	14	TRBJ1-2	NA	TGTGCCAGCAGCCGACTGGTGTCTAACTATGGCTACACCTTC	CASSRLVSNYGYTF
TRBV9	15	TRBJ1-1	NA	TGTGCCAGCAGCGCCCGAGGGGGAGCGAACACTGAAGCTTTCTTT	CASSARGGANTEAFF
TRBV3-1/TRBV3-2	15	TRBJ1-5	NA	TGTGCCAGCAGCGCCGGGGTGGCTAGCAATCAGCCCCAGCATTTT	CASSAGVASNQPQHF
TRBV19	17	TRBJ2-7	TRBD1	TGTGCCAGTAGTACCACACTAGACAGGGGAGAAGGGGGCGAGCAGTACTTC	CASSTTLDRGEGGEQYF
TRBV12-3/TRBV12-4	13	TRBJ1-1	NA	TGTGCCAGCAGTTTAAGAGTGAACACTGAAGCTTTCTTT	CASSLRVNTEAFF
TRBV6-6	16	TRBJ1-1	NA	TGTGCCAGCAGTTCAACTCACCTCCAGGGTAGCACTGAAGCTTTCTTT	CASSSTHLQGSTEAFF